This T cell receptor beta chain was sequenced for a study of identical twins. Notes on the study in general: Models underestimated how often monozygotic twins shared out-of-frame TCR alpha. Reduced insertions were recorded for abundant cord blood beta clonotypes, with no such pattern in memory repertoires.

This CDR3 region has 15 residues. Trimming pared 4 bases from V and 0 bases from J, leaving 9 bases between. The germline V gene has CDR1 SGHAT and CDR2 FQNNGV. This clonotype was seen repeatedly, ten times or more. The antigen is not known. TCRdb redid the calling of the 5' RACE reads with MiXCR, one entry per CDR3 protein. The repertoire holds roughly 570,000 distinct CDR3 sequences, with nearly 10% as singletons. Healthy Caucasians, and only they, were the donors. These same data were also listed under a study on yellow fever vaccine responses in identical twins.

Sample: PBMCs. The V and J genes are TRBV11-2 and TRBJ2-2, with D unclear. The source is a young woman in good health. CDR3 DNA sequence: TGTGCCAGCAGCTCTTGGACGGCGAACACCGGGGAGCTGTTTTTT. The encoded protein is CASSSWTANTGELFF.